Following are 25 T cell receptor beta chains from one sample sequenced in a study of cytomegalovirus exposure and HLA in healthy donors. The PCR had 60 Vbeta and 13 Jbeta primers. TCRdb keeps only in-frame clones here, not all; method: immunoSEQ multiplex PCR. Among 150,000 to 200,000 clones listed, around 68% were seen once. Material for sequencing was PBMCs. The source is a young man in good health and CMV-seropositive.

CDR3 sequence reads: CATSRRDRESWGAFF. CDR3 DNA: TGTGCCACCAGCAGACGGGACAGGGAGTCTTGGGGGGCTTTCTTT. The chain employs TRBV15 and TRBJ1-1; TRBD1 agrees at 9 bases. Germline-derived CDR1 and CDR2 are LNHNV and YYDKDF (reference sequence). The ends lost 2 bases at V and 11 bases at J; junction bases unmatched: 12. The CDR3 spans 15 residues.

The count of this clone is one. The chain is built from TRBV5-6 and TRBJ2-6; TRBD1 matches at 12 bases. The CDR3 is 19 amino acids. CDR1 and CDR2 from the germline V gene are SGHDT and YYEEEE. V lost 0 bases to trimming and J lost 4 bases; unmatched junction nucleotides: 8. This CDR3 is CASSLVTGQGASGANVLTF. The CDR3 DNA sequence: TGTGCCAGCAGCTTGGTAACGGGACAGGGGGCTTCAGGGGCCAACGTCCTGACTTTC. The whole variable domain, filled in from reference TRBV5-6 and TRBJ2-6, reads DAGVTQSPTHLIKTRGQQVTLRCSPKSGHDTVSWYQQALGQGPQFIFQYYEEEERQRGNFPDRFSGHQFPNYSSELNVNALLLGDSALYLCASSLVTGQGASGANVLTFGAGSRLTVL.

As regards this clone: A much larger clonotype is one base distant, so this may be a read error. This chain links TRBV28 with TRBJ1-1; perhaps TRBD1 as D (5 bases). Germline CDR1 reads MDHEN; CDR2 reads SYDVKM. V lost 3 bases, J lost 0 bases, and 8 bases lay in between. The CDR3 extends over 14 amino acids. This CDR3 reads CASSLTAVNTEAFF. The CDR3 region has the DNA TGTGCCAGCAGTTTGACAGCCGTGAACACTGAAGCTTTCTTT. The full variable domain, its missing parts supplied by reference TRBV28 and TRBJ1-1, is DVKVTQSSRYLVKRTGEKVFLECVQDMDHENMFWYRQDPGLGLRLIYFSYDVKMKEKGDIPEGYSVSREKKERFSLILESASTNQTSMYLCASSLTAVNTEAFFGQGTRLTVV.

The J gene is TRBJ2-5, the V gene TRBV10-2, with D possibly being TRBD2 (5 bases). With the DNA end fitting TRBJ2-7 better, the J assignment may be wrong. The germline CDR1 and CDR2 sequences are WSHSY and SAAADI. The CDR3 contains 16 residues. This chain's CDR3 is CASSDPLAKGSYEQYF. The CDR3 DNA follows: TGCGCCAGCAGTGACCCTTTAGCGAAAGGCTCCTACGAGCAGTACTTC.

The rearrangement uses TRBV6-1 and TRBJ2-1; D is possibly TRBD1 (5 bases). Trimming pared 7 bases from V and 4 bases from J, leaving 11 bases between. The CDR3 is 13 amino acids. Germline V gene data show CDR1 as MNHNS and CDR2 as SASEGT. CDR3 nucleotides: TGTGCCAGCAACACTGACAGTTACAATGAGCAGTTCTTC. It yields the protein CASNTDSYNEQFF.

Comment on this clone: At one end, the junction sequence differs from germline, possibly due to a read error. The chain carries TRBV7-9 and TRBJ2-3; 9 positions agree with TRBD1. The CDR3 consists of 19 residues. Germline V gene data show CDR1 as SEHNR and CDR2 as FQNEAQ (reference sequence). In nucleotides, the CDR3 is TGTTCCAGCAGCTTATGGCCCCTCCCCGGGGACAGGGGCACAGATACGCAGTATTTT. This encodes CSSSLWPLPGDRGTDTQYF.

The sample holds a few counts of this clone. The chain uses TRBV5-4 and TRBJ2-1; D perhaps matches TRBD2 (5 bases). Germline V gene sequence: CDR1 SGHNT, CDR2 YYREEE (reference sequence). The CDR3 runs to 15 residues. V was cut by 0 bases and J by 7 bases, with 14 bases left in between. The CDR3, as DNA: TGTGCCAGCAGCTTGGTAGGGAGTGCCGGAAATGAGCAGTTCTTC. Its translation: CASSLVGSAGNEQFF.

This chain links TRBV4-1 with TRBJ2-5, with 12 positions matching TRBD2. CDR3 size: 18 residues. Trimming took 0 bases from V and 3 from J; bases not matched to a gene: 8. Germline loops: CDR1 MGHRA, CDR2 YSYEKL. CDR3 protein: CASSQETGLAGKKETQYF. DNA for the CDR3: TGCGCCAGCAGCCAAGAAACGGGACTAGCGGGCAAAAAAGAGACCCAGTACTTC.

This clone was counted only a few times. The V gene is TRBV12-5, the J gene TRBJ2-1; TRBD2 agrees at 14 bases. J was trimmed by 7 bases and V by 2 bases; bases with no gene match: 4. Germline V gene data show CDR1 as LGHNT and CDR2 as FRNRAP. The CDR3 length is 16 residues. CDR3 amino acids: CASGLIGLAGGNEQFF. The CDR3 nucleotides read TGTGCTAGTGGTTTGATCGGACTAGCGGGAGGTAATGAGCAGTTCTTC.

This clone was detected only once. The chain recombines TRBV9 with TRBJ2-3; 8 bases agree with TRBD1. The germline gives CDR1 SGDLS, CDR2 YYNGEE. With 4 bases clipped from V and 6 bases from J, the junction kept 13 bases outside the gene matches. CDR3 length equals 16 residues. The CDR3 spells CASSPYIGQGWDTQYF. In DNA form, the CDR3 reads TGTGCCAGCAGCCCCTACATCGGACAGGGTTGGGATACGCAGTATTTT.

The chain carries TRBV5-1 and TRBJ2-5, with D tentatively TRBD2 (5 bases). The length of the CDR3 is 12 residues. Germline CDR1 SGHRS, CDR2 YFSETQ. Trimming removed 6 bases at V and 0 bases at J, with 6 bases between. CDR3 sequence reads: CASTRDQETQYF. CDR3 DNA: TGCGCCAGCACGAGGGACCAAGAGACCCAGTACTTC.

The CDR3 protein is CASSERFSGANVLTF. The CDR3 nucleotides are TGTGCCAGCAGTGAACGGTTCTCTGGGGCCAACGTCCTGACTTTC. This chain connects TRBV6-1 to TRBJ2-6; no clear D gene. Germline V gene data show CDR1 as MNHNS and CDR2 as SASEGT. V was shortened by 2 bases and J by 0 bases, with 5 bases between the two germline ends. This CDR3 has 15 amino acids.

The chain couples TRBV28 to TRBJ2-3, with 7 bases aligning to TRBD1. CDR3 length equals 15 residues. Germline CDR1 is MDHEN and CDR2 is SYDVKM. The V and J ends lost 7 bases and 0 bases, in that order; junction bases with no gene match: 7. CDR3 DNA: TGTGCCAGCACTGAACAGGGGCGAAGCACAGATACGCAGTATTTT. Translating gives CASTEQGRSTDTQYF.

J is TRBJ2-7 and V is TRBV28; the match to TRBD2 covers 13 bases. The trim removed 9 bases at V and 0 bases at J, leaving 2 bases unmatched. Germline CDR1 and CDR2: MDHEN and SYDVKM. The CDR3 extends over 14 amino acids. The CDR3 sequence is CASWTSGSSYEQYF. The CDR3 DNA follows: TGTGCCAGTTGGACTAGCGGGAGCTCCTACGAGCAGTACTTC.

This sequence joins TRBV27 and TRBJ2-5; a possible D gene is TRBD2 (5 bases). The CDR3 covers 15 residues. V gave up 2 bases and J gave up 6 bases, with 16 bases separating them. Germline-derived CDR1 and CDR2 are MNHEY and SMNVEV (reference sequence). CDR3 coding DNA: TGTGCCAGCAGTTTAGAGCCGTCGGGATTGCAGACCCAGTACTTC. Translating gives CASSLEPSGLQTQYF.

The genes are TRBV11-1 and TRBJ2-5; D unclear. Germline values: CDR1 SGHAT, CDR2 FQDESV (reference sequence). V lost 2 bases and J 2 bases, leaving 3 bases between the germline ends. The CDR3 loop spans 12 amino acids. The chain's CDR3 is CASSLLQETQYF. Here the CDR3 DNA reads TGTGCCAGCAGCTTACTTCAAGAGACCCAGTACTTC. The full variable domain, its missing parts supplied by reference TRBV11-1 and TRBJ2-5, is EAEVAQSPRYKITEKSQAVAFWCDPISGHATLYWYRQILGQGPELLVQFQDESVVDDSQLPKDRFSAERLKGVDSTLKIQPAELGDSAMYLCASSLLQETQYFGPGTRLLVL.

This clone was seen more than once but under ten times. The J gene is TRBJ1-3, the V gene TRBV9; D gene uncertain. This CDR3 has 14 residues. Germline CDR1 and CDR2: SGDLS and YYNGEE. V was cut by 0 bases and J by 0 bases, with 4 bases left in between. The CDR3 here is CASSVAVSGNTIYF. CDR3 coding DNA: TGTGCCAGCAGCGTAGCAGTCTCTGGAAACACCATATATTTT.

The V and J genes are TRBV30 and TRBJ2-6, with 10 bases lining up with TRBD1. V shed 3 bases and J 0 bases; nucleotides not matched to a gene: 5. The V gene's germline CDR1 is GTSNPN and CDR2 SVGIG (reference sequence). CDR3 length equals 17 residues. In DNA, the CDR3 is TGTGCCTGGAGCGAGACAGGGGGCGTCTCTGGGGCCAACGTCCTGACTTTC. Its protein is CAWSETGGVSGANVLTF.

J is TRBJ2-1 and V is TRBV4-1; D perhaps matches TRBD1 (5 bases). Trimming pared 0 bases from V and 9 bases from J, leaving 12 bases between. This CDR3 has 14 amino acids. CDR1 and CDR2 (germline): MGHRA, YSYEKL. CDR3 bases: TGCGCCAGCAGCCAAGACCAAGACAGATTTGAGCAGTTCTTC. Protein: CASSQDQDRFEQFF.

This rearrangement joins TRBV6-5 to TRBJ1-2; a weak D match, TRBD1 (5 bases). V was cut by 6 bases and J by 4 bases, with 9 bases left in between. Germline V gene lookup returns CDR1 MNHEY and CDR2 SVGAGI. This CDR3 has 12 residues. For the CDR3, the DNA is TGTGCCAGCAGCCAGGGCCTCTATGGCTACACCTTC. Its translation: CASSQGLYGYTF.

V is TRBV10-1 and J is TRBJ2-5, with D perhaps matching TRBD2 (6 bases). The CDR3 spans 13 residues. Looked up from germline, CDR1 is WNHNN and CDR2 is SYGVQD (reference sequence). Trimming took off 3 bases at V and 5 bases at J, with 10 bases between the two ends. The CDR3 nucleotides read TGCGCCAGCAGTGATGAACGGGGGGAGACCCAGTACTTC. Protein: CASSDERGETQYF.

The chain couples TRBV2 to TRBJ1-1; 9 nucleotides line up with TRBD1. Germline CDR1 SNHLY, CDR2 FYNNEI. With V trimmed by 6 bases and J by 1 base, 6 bases remained unmatched. This CDR3 is 15 amino acids long. This CDR3 is CASSLSGQGNTEAFF. As DNA, the CDR3 is TGTGCCAGCAGCTTATCGGGACAGGGGAACACTGAAGCTTTCTTT. The whole variable domain, filled in from reference TRBV2 and TRBJ1-1, reads EPEVTQTPSHQVTQMGQEVILRCVPISNHLYFYWYRQILGQKVEFLVSFYNNEISEKSEIFDDQFSVERPDGSNFTLKIRSTKLEDSAMYFCASSLSGQGNTEAFFGQGTRLTVV.

The chain recombines TRBV29-1 with TRBJ1-3; D call uncertain. CDR3 length equals 15 residues. Looked up from germline, CDR1 is SQVTM and CDR2 is ANQGSEA. Trimming took 6 bases from V and 0 from J, leaving 15 bases between them. The DNA of the CDR3 is TGCAGCGTAGCCGACGACATGAGCTCTGGAAACACCATATATTTT. Its protein product is CSVADDMSSGNTIYF.

The chain uses TRBV19 and TRBJ1-3, with 7 bases fitting TRBD1. There are 14 residues in the CDR3. J gave up 4 bases and V 7 bases, and 7 bases lay outside the gene matches. Germline CDR1 is LNHDA and CDR2 is SQIVND (reference sequence). In nucleotides, the CDR3 is TGTGCCAGTACTCCCGGGACAGCCGGAAACACCATATATTTT. The encoded protein is CASTPGTAGNTIYF.

The chain is built from TRBV30 and TRBJ1-6; 8 bases agree with TRBD1. Germline CDR1 GTSNPN, CDR2 SVGIG (reference sequence). J gave up 9 bases and V 4 bases, and 5 bases lay outside the gene matches. The CDR3 loop spans 13 amino acids. Here the CDR3 DNA reads TGTGCCTGGATGGGACAGGTCCGTTCACCCCTCCACTTT. Translation: CAWMGQVRSPLHF.